This TCR beta chain derives from a study of blood T cells in healthy people across ages. The CDR3 has 13 amino acids. Germline V CDR1 and CDR2: MNHNS, SASEGT. Trimming took off 6 bases at V and 4 bases at J, with 12 bases between the two ends. For the second PCR, which ran for about 7 to 11 cycles, a sample-barcoded 5' primer and a J-beta primer mix were used. One entry per CDR3 protein results from TCRdb running MiXCR on the 5' RACE reads. The sample includes 650,000 to 800,000 distinct CDR3 sequences, 40% to 50% seen only once; the top ten take roughly 19%. Sequencing input: blood. This receptor was obtained from a man aged 55-75 years in good health. The J gene is TRBJ1-1, the V gene TRBV6-1, with unresolved D. CDR3 DNA sequence: TGTGCCAGCAGGGCCTTGAGCGGCACTGAAGCTTTCTTT. Translated: CASRALSGTEAFF.